These T cell receptor beta chains were read from a single sample in a study of blood T cell repertoires in COVID-19. The protocol was immunoSEQ multiplex PCR, while the TCRdb copy is restricted to in-frame clones and leaves out a portion. The sample yields 85,000 to 120,000 clones, roughly 90% seen once. Sample: peripheral blood. Every receptor here comes from a woman between 50 and 59 years old with COVID-19, enrolled during active disease. The CDR3 runs from the conserved cysteine through the conserved F or W. Fields, in order: J gene, V gene, clone size, D gene, CDR3 DNA, CDR3 protein. The D gene is left open where the match is weak. Only part of the rows carry a size: once, few, many, or a class if the clone is expanded.

j_call: TRBJ1-1
v_call: TRBV2
clone_size: -
d_call: -
cdr3_nt: TGTGCCAGCCGGAGAGGTGGACTCGAGAACACTGAAGCTTTCTTT
cdr3_aa: CASRRGGLENTEAFF

j_call: TRBJ1-5
v_call: TRBV24-1
clone_size: -
d_call: TRBD1
cdr3_nt: TGTGCCACCCCCGGGACAGGGGATAGCAATCAGCCCCAGCATTTT
cdr3_aa: CATPGTGDSNQPQHF

j_call: TRBJ1-5
v_call: TRBV2
clone_size: -
d_call: TRBD1
cdr3_nt: TGTGCCAGCAGCGGGGACAGGGTTAAGCCCCAGCATTTT
cdr3_aa: CASSGDRVKPQHF

j_call: TRBJ2-7
v_call: TRBV11-2
clone_size: -
d_call: TRBD1
cdr3_nt: TGTGCCAGCAGCTCCTCGGGACAGGGGTACGAGCAGTACTTC
cdr3_aa: CASSSSGQGYEQYF

j_call: TRBJ2-1
v_call: TRBV19
clone_size: -
d_call: TRBD2
cdr3_nt: TGTGCCAGTAGTCTGGGGGGGAATGAGCAGTTCTTC
cdr3_aa: CASSLGGNEQFF

j_call: TRBJ1-1
v_call: TRBV6-5
clone_size: -
d_call: TRBD1
cdr3_nt: TGTGCCACCATTTCGGGACAGGGGATCGCTGAAGCTTTCTTT
cdr3_aa: CATISGQGIAEAFF

j_call: TRBJ2-4
v_call: TRBV7-9
clone_size: -
d_call: TRBD2
cdr3_nt: TGTGCCAGCAGCCCCCGGGGAGGGAAAAGAGGGCCCCCCAAAAACATTCAGTACTTC
cdr3_aa: CASSPRGGKRGPPKNIQYF

j_call: TRBJ1-5
v_call: TRBV6-2/TRBV6-3
clone_size: -
d_call: -
cdr3_nt: TGTGCCAGCAGTGGCGGGGTTAGCTATAATCAGCCCCAGCATTTT
cdr3_aa: CASSGGVSYNQPQHF

j_call: TRBJ1-1
v_call: TRBV3-1/TRBV3-2
clone_size: once
d_call: -
cdr3_nt: TGTGCCAGCAGCCCCGGGGGGAAACCTGAAGCTTTCTTT
cdr3_aa: CASSPGGKPEAFF

j_call: TRBJ1-5
v_call: TRBV10-3
clone_size: -
d_call: -
cdr3_nt: TGTGCCATCAGTGAAAGGAGGGGAAGGCAGCCCCAGCATTTT
cdr3_aa: CAISERRGRQPQHF

j_call: TRBJ2-5
v_call: TRBV5-1
clone_size: -
d_call: TRBD2
cdr3_nt: TGCGCCAGCAGCTTGGGCGGGGGACCAGAGACCCAGTACTTC
cdr3_aa: CASSLGGGPETQYF

j_call: TRBJ1-4
v_call: TRBV6-5
clone_size: -
d_call: -
cdr3_nt: TGTGCCAGCAGCTTCGACGGGAATAATGAAAAACTGTTTTTT
cdr3_aa: CASSFDGNNEKLFF

j_call: TRBJ1-5
v_call: TRBV11-1
clone_size: -
d_call: -
cdr3_nt: TGTGCCAGCAGCTTAGGTCCAGGGTCGAGCAATCAGCCCCAGCATTTT
cdr3_aa: CASSLGPGSSNQPQHF

j_call: TRBJ2-2
v_call: TRBV19
clone_size: -
d_call: TRBD1
cdr3_nt: TGTGCCAGTAGTAACCGGACAGGGAACACCGGGGAGCTGTTTTTT
cdr3_aa: CASSNRTGNTGELFF

j_call: TRBJ2-3
v_call: TRBV9
clone_size: once
d_call: -
cdr3_nt: TGTGCCAGCAGCGTAGCTACGGGGGGCGGACACACAGATACGCAGTATTTT
cdr3_aa: CASSVATGGGHTDTQYF

j_call: TRBJ2-1
v_call: TRBV11-2
clone_size: -
d_call: TRBD2
cdr3_nt: TGTGCCAGCAGCCCGCGACGGACTAGCGGGGGGGCTGGTGAGCAGTTCTTC
cdr3_aa: CASSPRRTSGGAGEQFF

j_call: TRBJ1-2
v_call: TRBV19
clone_size: -
d_call: -
cdr3_nt: TGTGCCAGTAGTCGAGGACTGGTGGGCTACACCTTC
cdr3_aa: CASSRGLVGYTF

j_call: TRBJ1-2
v_call: TRBV27
clone_size: -
d_call: -
cdr3_nt: TGTGCCAGCAGTTTATCGACAGGTGTTCATGGCTACACCTTC
cdr3_aa: CASSLSTGVHGYTF

j_call: TRBJ1-2
v_call: TRBV5-1
clone_size: -
d_call: TRBD1
cdr3_nt: TGCGCCAGCAGCTCCTACCGGGACAGAGGGATTTCTAACTATGGCTACACCTTC
cdr3_aa: CASSSYRDRGISNYGYTF

j_call: TRBJ1-2
v_call: TRBV7-8
clone_size: -
d_call: TRBD1
cdr3_nt: TGTGCCAGCAGCTTAGTCGTCGGACAGGGGGCGACTAACTATGGCTACACCTTC
cdr3_aa: CASSLVVGQGATNYGYTF

j_call: TRBJ2-3
v_call: TRBV6-2/TRBV6-3
clone_size: -
d_call: -
cdr3_nt: TGTGCCAGCAGTTATCCCCCCCGCGTTTCTAATACGCAGTATTTT
cdr3_aa: CASSYPPRVSNTQYF

j_call: TRBJ1-3
v_call: TRBV9
clone_size: -
d_call: -
cdr3_nt: TGTGCCAGCAGCGTCTCCGAGGGGAGGGATGGAAACACCATATATTTT
cdr3_aa: CASSVSEGRDGNTIYF

j_call: TRBJ1-5
v_call: TRBV6-5
clone_size: -
d_call: TRBD1
cdr3_nt: TGTGCCAGCAGTTCGAGGACAGGGGCAGGGGGACAGCCCCAGCATTTT
cdr3_aa: CASSSRTGAGGQPQHF

j_call: TRBJ1-5
v_call: TRBV27
clone_size: -
d_call: TRBD1
cdr3_nt: TGTGCCAGCAGTTTGGGGGGGACAGGGTCCCTCAATCAGCCCCAGCATTTT
cdr3_aa: CASSLGGTGSLNQPQHF

j_call: TRBJ1-5
v_call: TRBV27
clone_size: -
d_call: -
cdr3_nt: TGTGCCAGCAGTTTATTCAGGGGCAATCAGCCCCAGCATTTT
cdr3_aa: CASSLFRGNQPQHF

j_call: TRBJ2-7
v_call: TRBV7-9
clone_size: -
d_call: TRBD1
cdr3_nt: TGTGCCAGCAGTGGGACAGGGGTGGACGAGCAGTACTTC
cdr3_aa: CASSGTGVDEQYF

j_call: TRBJ1-2
v_call: TRBV24-1
clone_size: -
d_call: -
cdr3_nt: TGTGCCACCAGTGATTTGCAAGGGGGAGGGTCGTTGCGCTACACCTTC
cdr3_aa: CATSDLQGGGSLRYTF

j_call: TRBJ2-3
v_call: TRBV19
clone_size: -
d_call: -
cdr3_nt: TGTGCCAGTAGTATAGGGGGGCTGGGAGATACGCAGTATTTT
cdr3_aa: CASSIGGLGDTQYF

j_call: TRBJ1-2
v_call: TRBV5-6
clone_size: -
d_call: -
cdr3_nt: TGTGCCAGCAGCCAAGACAGAATCTCCTATGGCTACACCTTC
cdr3_aa: CASSQDRISYGYTF

j_call: TRBJ1-1
v_call: TRBV7-2
clone_size: -
d_call: -
cdr3_nt: TGTGCCAGCAGCTTATACGGGGAGGAGACTGAAGCTTTCTTT
cdr3_aa: CASSLYGEETEAFF

j_call: TRBJ2-1
v_call: TRBV6-6
clone_size: -
d_call: -
cdr3_nt: TGTGCCAGCAGACTTTCCTATGAGCAGTTCTTC
cdr3_aa: CASRLSYEQFF

j_call: TRBJ1-5
v_call: TRBV10-3
clone_size: -
d_call: -
cdr3_nt: TGTGCCATCAGTCCGGACAGAAGCAATCAGCCCCAGCATTTT
cdr3_aa: CAISPDRSNQPQHF

j_call: TRBJ2-6
v_call: TRBV28
clone_size: -
d_call: -
cdr3_nt: TGTGCCAGCAGTTCCAGATCCTCTGGGGCCAACGTCCTGACTTTC
cdr3_aa: CASSSRSSGANVLTF

j_call: TRBJ1-2
v_call: TRBV30
clone_size: -
d_call: TRBD1
cdr3_nt: TGTGCCCAGGGTCGTCAGGGGGGCGGCTACACCTTC
cdr3_aa: CAQGRQGGGYTF

j_call: TRBJ1-2
v_call: TRBV28
clone_size: -
d_call: TRBD1
cdr3_nt: TGTGCCAGCAGTTTACAGGGGGCAAGGGCAAACTATGGCTACACCTTC
cdr3_aa: CASSLQGARANYGYTF

j_call: TRBJ1-4
v_call: TRBV5-6
clone_size: -
d_call: -
cdr3_nt: TGTGCCAGCAGCTTGAAACAGCCGCTGGAAAAACTGTTTTTT
cdr3_aa: CASSLKQPLEKLFF

j_call: TRBJ1-1
v_call: TRBV24-1
clone_size: -
d_call: -
cdr3_nt: TGTGCCACGACCTCGGGGAATCGGGAAGCTTTCTTT
cdr3_aa: CATTSGNREAFF

j_call: TRBJ2-1
v_call: TRBV4-3
clone_size: -
d_call: -
cdr3_nt: TGCGCCAGCAGCCAAGTCTCTAGCTCCTACAATGAGCAGTTCTTC
cdr3_aa: CASSQVSSSYNEQFF

j_call: TRBJ2-2
v_call: TRBV7-9
clone_size: -
d_call: -
cdr3_nt: TGTGCCAGCAGCCCTTACACCGGGGAGCTGTTTTTT
cdr3_aa: CASSPYTGELFF

j_call: TRBJ2-5
v_call: TRBV11-2
clone_size: -
d_call: TRBD2
cdr3_nt: TGTGCCAGCAGCCCAAGACTAGCGGACAATCAAGAGACCCAGTACTTC
cdr3_aa: CASSPRLADNQETQYF

j_call: TRBJ1-5
v_call: TRBV6-5
clone_size: -
d_call: -
cdr3_nt: TGTGCCAGCCACGGGGGAGTTGGGCAGCCCCAGCATTTT
cdr3_aa: CASHGGVGQPQHF

j_call: TRBJ2-3
v_call: TRBV3-1/TRBV3-2
clone_size: -
d_call: TRBD2
cdr3_nt: TGTGCCAGCAGCCAAGTATTATTAGCGGGGGGGCCGGATACGCAGTATTTT
cdr3_aa: CASSQVLLAGGPDTQYF

j_call: TRBJ2-4
v_call: TRBV5-1
clone_size: -
d_call: TRBD1
cdr3_nt: TGCGCCAGCAGCCTACCTCCGGGACAGGACCCCTTC
cdr3_aa: CASSLPPGQDPF

j_call: TRBJ1-1
v_call: TRBV5-1
clone_size: once
d_call: TRBD1
cdr3_nt: TGCGCCAGCAGCCCCCAGACAGGGACGAACACTGAAGCTTTCTTT
cdr3_aa: CASSPQTGTNTEAFF

j_call: TRBJ1-2
v_call: TRBV7-8
clone_size: -
d_call: -
cdr3_nt: TGTGCCAGCAGTATCGGACAGTTGAACTATGGCTACACCTTC
cdr3_aa: CASSIGQLNYGYTF

j_call: TRBJ1-2
v_call: TRBV14
clone_size: -
d_call: -
cdr3_nt: TGTGCCAGCAGCCTCCGCGGGGGGGCGGGGGACTATGGCTACACCTTC
cdr3_aa: CASSLRGGAGDYGYTF

j_call: TRBJ1-1
v_call: TRBV30
clone_size: -
d_call: -
cdr3_nt: TGTGCCTGGAGTGCAGGGATAACGAACACTGAAGCTTTCTTT
cdr3_aa: CAWSAGITNTEAFF

j_call: TRBJ1-1
v_call: TRBV5-5
clone_size: -
d_call: -
cdr3_nt: TGTGCCAGCAGTTACAGGGCTACTGAAGCTTTCTTT
cdr3_aa: CASSYRATEAFF

j_call: TRBJ1-5
v_call: TRBV28
clone_size: -
d_call: -
cdr3_nt: TGTGCCAGCAGTTTAGCATTATCAGGACAGCCCCAGCATTTT
cdr3_aa: CASSLALSGQPQHF

j_call: TRBJ2-4
v_call: TRBV15
clone_size: -
d_call: -
cdr3_nt: TGTGCCACCAGCAGAGATTTGTCCGGGAACCCCAAAAACATTCAGTACTTC
cdr3_aa: CATSRDLSGNPKNIQYF

j_call: TRBJ1-6
v_call: TRBV30
clone_size: -
d_call: -
cdr3_nt: TGTGCCTGGAGTGTAGGGGGGAGGGGGTATAATTCACCCCTCCACTTT
cdr3_aa: CAWSVGGRGYNSPLHF

j_call: TRBJ1-2
v_call: TRBV7-9
clone_size: -
d_call: TRBD1
cdr3_nt: TGTGCCAGCAGCTTAACCGGACAGGGGGACGGCTACACCTTC
cdr3_aa: CASSLTGQGDGYTF

j_call: TRBJ1-5
v_call: TRBV7-2
clone_size: -
d_call: -
cdr3_nt: TGTGCCAGCAGCAGGGGTAGTGACGGTCAGCCCCAGCATTTT
cdr3_aa: CASSRGSDGQPQHF

j_call: TRBJ1-4
v_call: TRBV5-4
clone_size: -
d_call: -
cdr3_nt: TGTGCCAGCAGCAGGAAGGACAGAACTAATGAAAAACTGTTTTTT
cdr3_aa: CASSRKDRTNEKLFF

j_call: TRBJ2-2
v_call: TRBV7-9
clone_size: -
d_call: -
cdr3_nt: TGTGCCAGCAGCCCCACGGGGGCCGGGGAGCTGTTTTTT
cdr3_aa: CASSPTGAGELFF

j_call: TRBJ1-1
v_call: TRBV21-1
clone_size: -
d_call: -
cdr3_nt: TGTGCCAGCAGAGCGACCATAGCGGGGAGTGACACTGAAGCTTTCTTT
cdr3_aa: CASRATIAGSDTEAFF

j_call: TRBJ1-1
v_call: TRBV19
clone_size: -
d_call: -
cdr3_nt: TGTGCCAGTAATAAACAGGGGAACACTGAAGCTTTCTTT
cdr3_aa: CASNKQGNTEAFF

j_call: TRBJ1-6
v_call: TRBV14
clone_size: -
d_call: -
cdr3_nt: TGTGCCAGCAGCCAAGTTCACGGGAGGGGAGATAATTCACCCCTCCACTTT
cdr3_aa: CASSQVHGRGDNSPLHF

j_call: TRBJ1-4
v_call: TRBV20-1
clone_size: -
d_call: -
cdr3_nt: TGCAGTGCCAGTCGGGGTTTTAATGAAAAACTGTTTTTT
cdr3_aa: CSASRGFNEKLFF